A selection of T cell receptor beta chains follows, all from one sample in a study of blood T cell repertoires in COVID-19. This table comes from immunoSEQ multiplex PCR, and its TCRdb copy is limited to in-frame clones, with some not included. The sample holds more than 150,000 clones, roughly 90% seen once. Sample: peripheral blood. These receptors originate from a man aged 65 to 85 with active or convalescent COVID-19. Each CDR3 is given without its conserved first and last residue. The D gene is left open where the match is weak.

>TRBD1|TRBJ1-1|TRBV28
ASSLRRGRPNTEAF
>-|TRBJ1-2|TRBV5-1
ASSLGGPEGYT
>-|TRBJ1-4|TRBV18
ASSPPGDLEKLF
>-|TRBJ1-3|TRBV30
AWSVQGRGKGPSGNTIY
>TRBD2|TRBJ2-7|TRBV19
ASRILAGGSYEQY
>TRBD2|TRBJ2-5|TRBV2
ASRTLAGVGETQY
>-|TRBJ1-6|TRBV7-9
ASSPGQPNSPLH
>-|TRBJ1-2|TRBV5-6
ASTGRGYGYT
>TRBD1|TRBJ1-1|TRBV5-4
ASSLARQGATEAF
>TRBD1|TRBJ1-4|TRBV9
ASSVSPQGEEKLF
>TRBD1|TRBJ2-1|TRBV29-1
SVAPAGDRVDEQF
>TRBD1|TRBJ1-3|TRBV18
ASSPRDSSFSLY
>TRBD2|TRBJ2-3|TRBV28
ASSPIGTRRDTQY
>-|TRBJ2-7|TRBV29-1
SAAWQGFSSGYEQY
>-|TRBJ1-6|TRBV11-2
ASSRLRQKFSYNSPLH
>TRBD2|TRBJ2-7|TRBV6-1
ASSDPGLPSTYEQY
>TRBD1|TRBJ1-1|TRBV18
ASSPRTGRATEAF
>-|TRBJ1-1|TRBV30
AWSIGAAPGAF